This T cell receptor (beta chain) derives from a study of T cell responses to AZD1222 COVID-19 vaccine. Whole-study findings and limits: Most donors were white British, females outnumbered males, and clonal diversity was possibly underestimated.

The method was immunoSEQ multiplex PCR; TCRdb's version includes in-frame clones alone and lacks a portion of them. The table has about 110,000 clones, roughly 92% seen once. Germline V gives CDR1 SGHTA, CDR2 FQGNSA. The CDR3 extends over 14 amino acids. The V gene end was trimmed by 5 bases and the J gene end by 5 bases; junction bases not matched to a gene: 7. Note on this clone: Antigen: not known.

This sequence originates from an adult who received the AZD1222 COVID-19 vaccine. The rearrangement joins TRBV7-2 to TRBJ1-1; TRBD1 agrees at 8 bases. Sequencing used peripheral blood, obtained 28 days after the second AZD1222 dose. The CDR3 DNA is TGTGCCAGCAGCGTCGACAGGGGCCGGACTGAAGCTTTCTTT. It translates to CASSVDRGRTEAFF.